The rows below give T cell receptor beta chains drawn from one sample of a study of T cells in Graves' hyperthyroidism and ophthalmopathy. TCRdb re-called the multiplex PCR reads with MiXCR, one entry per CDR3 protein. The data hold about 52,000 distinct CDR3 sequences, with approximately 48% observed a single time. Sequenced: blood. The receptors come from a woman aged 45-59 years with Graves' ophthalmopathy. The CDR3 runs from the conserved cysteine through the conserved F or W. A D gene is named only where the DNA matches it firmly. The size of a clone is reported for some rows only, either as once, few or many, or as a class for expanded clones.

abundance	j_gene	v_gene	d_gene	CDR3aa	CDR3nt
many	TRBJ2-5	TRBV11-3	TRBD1	CASSLEGTGGAGETQYF	TGTGCCAGCAGCTTAGAGGGGACAGGGGGCGCCGGGGAGACCCAGTACTTC
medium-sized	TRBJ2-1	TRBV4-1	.	CASSQDFEGGPHNEQFF	TGCGCCAGCAGCCAAGACTTCGAGGGGGGTCCCCACAATGAGCAGTTCTTC
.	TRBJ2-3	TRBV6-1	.	CASRQTLSTDTQYF	TGTGCCAGCAGACAGACATTGAGCACAGATACGCAGTATTTT
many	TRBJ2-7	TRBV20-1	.	CSARDHSGSQTATGDEQYF	TGCAGTGCTAGAGACCATTCCGGGTCTCAGACAGCCACTGGTGACGAGCAGTACTTC
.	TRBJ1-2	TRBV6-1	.	CASSRSPAGNYGYTF	TGTGCCAGCAGTCGGTCGCCTGCGGGGAACTATGGCTACACCTTC
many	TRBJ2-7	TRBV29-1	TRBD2	CSVEDLWGGIYEQYF	TGCAGCGTTGAAGACCTTTGGGGGGGAATCTACGAGCAGTACTTC
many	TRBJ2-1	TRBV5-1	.	CASSLYGGLDEQFF	TGCGCCAGCAGCTTGTACGGGGGTTTGGATGAGCAGTTCTTC
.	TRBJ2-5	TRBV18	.	CASSRPGEETQYF	TGTGCCAGCTCACGACCAGGGGAAGAGACCCAGTACTTC
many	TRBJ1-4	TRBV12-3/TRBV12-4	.	CASSLGVGLHEKLFF	TGTGCCAGCAGTTTAGGCGTTGGCCTCCATGAAAAACTGTTTTTT
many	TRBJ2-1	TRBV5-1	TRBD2	CASSASSGGAANEQFF	TGCGCCAGCTCAGCGTCTAGCGGGGGGGCGGCCAATGAGCAGTTCTTC